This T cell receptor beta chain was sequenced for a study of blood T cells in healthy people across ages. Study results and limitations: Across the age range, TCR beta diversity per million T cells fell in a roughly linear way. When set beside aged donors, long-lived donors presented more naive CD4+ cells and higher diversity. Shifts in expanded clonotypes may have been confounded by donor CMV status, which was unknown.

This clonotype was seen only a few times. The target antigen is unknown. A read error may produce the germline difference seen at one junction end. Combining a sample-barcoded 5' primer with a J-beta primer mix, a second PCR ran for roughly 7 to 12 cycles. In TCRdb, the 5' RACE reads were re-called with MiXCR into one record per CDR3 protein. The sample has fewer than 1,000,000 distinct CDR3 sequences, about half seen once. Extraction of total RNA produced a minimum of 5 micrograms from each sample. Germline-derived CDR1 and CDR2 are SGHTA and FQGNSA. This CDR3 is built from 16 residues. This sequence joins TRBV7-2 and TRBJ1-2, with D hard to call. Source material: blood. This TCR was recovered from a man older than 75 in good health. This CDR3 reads CDSSLDYSRTNYGYTF. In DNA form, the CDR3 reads TGTGACAGCAGCTTAGATTATAGCAGGACTAACTATGGCTACACCTTC.